The 26 T cell receptor beta chains in this list originate from one sample, sequenced in a study of control samples from healthy donors and cancer patients. Assay used: immunoSEQ multiplex PCR; TCRdb lists only in-frame clones, some missing. The data contain some 100,000 clones, 79% of them seen just once; the ten biggest clones take up 8% to 11%. The sequencing input was blood. The receptors were sampled from a woman in her twenties or thirties in good health.

The rearrangement links TRBV7-2 to TRBJ2-1; tentative D call: TRBD2 (5 bases). V shed 3 bases and J shed 9 bases, with 9 bases lying between them. Germline CDR1 is SGHTA and CDR2 is FQGNSA. The CDR3 runs to 12 residues. CDR3 in amino acids: CASSFLAGEQFF. CDR3 nucleotides: TGTGCCAGCAGCTTCCTAGCAGGTGAGCAGTTCTTC.

V is TRBV9 and J is TRBJ1-4; a possible D gene is TRBD1 (5 bases). The CDR3 contains 15 residues. With 3 bases removed from V and 7 bases from J, the gap between germline ends came to 16 bases. CDR1 is SGDLS, CDR2 YYNGEE, per germline. The CDR3 sequence: CASSGTGTAVEKLFF. The CDR3 DNA reads as TGTGCCAGCAGCGGAACCGGGACGGCCGTTGAAAAACTGTTTTTT.

This clone showed up just once. The chain is built from TRBV18 and TRBJ1-6; 8 bases line up with TRBD1. Germline V gene sequence: CDR1 KGHSH, CDR2 LQKENI. The V gene end was trimmed by 4 bases and the J gene end by 7 bases; junction bases not matched to a gene: 9. The CDR3 sequence is 16 residues long. The CDR3 loop is CASSQFRTGPNSPLHF. CDR3 DNA: TGTGCCAGCTCACAGTTCCGGACAGGGCCCAATTCACCCCTCCACTTT. Looking up the rest from reference TRBV18 and TRBJ1-6 gives the full variable domain: NAGVMQNPRHLVRRRGQEARLRCSPMKGHSHVYWYRQLPEEGLKFMVYLQKENIIDESGMPKERFSAEFPKEGPSILRIQQVVRGDSAAYFCASSQFRTGPNSPLHFGNGTRLTVT.

In its sample, this clone was seen once. The V gene is TRBV5-5, the J gene TRBJ1-6; 8 bases are shared with TRBD1. V lost 4 bases and J lost 6; bases outside the gene matches: 6. Germline CDR1 and CDR2: SGHKS and YYEKEE (reference sequence). This CDR3 spans 15 amino acids. CDR3 in amino acids: CASSATGGLNSPLHF. The CDR3 DNA reads TGTGCCAGCAGCGCCACAGGGGGTCTTAATTCACCCCTCCACTTT.

The J gene is TRBJ2-3, the V gene TRBV19; a possible D gene is TRBD2 (6 bases). The germline V gene has CDR1 LNHDA and CDR2 SQIVND (reference sequence). Trimming cost V 6 bases and J 1 base, with 17 bases left between them. The CDR3 has 16 residues. The CDR3 is CASRRWGDVGTDTQYF. The DNA for the CDR3 is TGTGCCAGTAGAAGGTGGGGGGATGTCGGCACAGATACGCAGTATTTT.

The chain uses TRBV24-1 and TRBJ1-5, with no clear D. V was clipped by 12 bases and J by 0 bases, with 20 bases between them. The CDR3 consists of 16 residues. CDR1 KGHDR and CDR2 SFDVKD come from the germline V gene. The CDR3 nucleotides read TGTGCCGGAGGTCGGCAGGAAATGTATAGCAATCAGCCCCAGCATTTT. Translated: CAGGRQEMYSNQPQHF.

The gene calls are TRBV21-1 and TRBJ2-3. TRBV21-1 is given as a pseudogene. This CDR3 has 14 residues. This CDR3 is CASSKGQHTDTQYF. The CDR3 region has the DNA TGTGCCAGCAGCAAAGGGCAGCACACAGATACGCAGTATTTT.

The chain links TRBV6-7 to TRBJ1-3; 10 bases map to TRBD1. TRBV6-7 is designated an ORF whose function remains uncertain. The V segment lost 6 bases and the J segment 2 bases; nucleotides outside the gene matches: 4. The CDR3 loop spans 15 amino acids. CDR3 residues: CASRATGGPGNTIYF. The CDR3 nucleotides read TGTGCCAGCAGAGCGACAGGGGGCCCTGGAAACACCATATATTTT.

The V call is TRBV19, the J call TRBJ2-7; D not certain. Germline V gene sequence: CDR1 LNHDA, CDR2 SQIVND (reference sequence). Trimming stripped 1 base from V and 0 bases from J, with 7 bases between. The CDR3 is 14 amino acids. The CDR3 region is CASSIVVGSYEQYF. For the CDR3, the DNA is TGTGCCAGTAGTATAGTGGTAGGCTCCTACGAGCAGTACTTC.

The chain employs TRBV7-6 and TRBJ2-3, with 10 bases fitting TRBD2. Germline values: CDR1 SGHVS, CDR2 FNYEAQ. The CDR3 is 16 residues long. The V gene end was trimmed by 5 bases and the J gene end by 1 base; junction bases not matched to a gene: 6. CDR3 in amino acids: CASSTRLAGGTDTQYF. The CDR3 DNA is TGTGCCAGCAGCACCCGACTAGCGGGTGGCACAGATACGCAGTATTTT. Full variable domain (rest looked up from reference TRBV7-6 and TRBJ2-3): GAGVSQSPRYKVTKRGQDVALRCDPISGHVSLYWYRQALGQGPEFLTYFNYEAQQDKSGLPNDRFSAERPEGSISTLTIQRTEQRDSAMYRCASSTRLAGGTDTQYFGPGTRLTVL.

The chain recombines TRBV19 with TRBJ1-2; the D is unclear. The CDR3 consists of 13 residues. Germline V gene sequence: CDR1 LNHDA, CDR2 SQIVND (reference sequence). The V end lost 5 bases, the J end lost 8 bases, and 15 bases lay between the germline ends. The CDR3 DNA reads as TGTGCCAGTAGTGTGGCCCTCGGTGACGGCTACACCTTC. Amino acids: CASSVALGDGYTF.

The chain joins TRBV21-1 to TRBJ1-1. TRBV21-1 counts as a pseudogene. The CDR3 sequence is 14 residues long. The CDR3 DNA sequence: TGTGCCAGCAGCACACCCGATCGGAACACTGAAGCTTTCTTT. Translating gives CASSTPDRNTEAFF.

V and J are TRBV7-2 and TRBJ1-3; maybe TRBD1 (5 bases). This CDR3 has 15 residues. Between the trimmed V and J ends, which lost 6 bases and 0 bases, there was a span of 12 bases. Per germline, CDR1 SGHTA and CDR2 FQGNSA. The CDR3 is CASRRDGDSGNTIYF. CDR3 nucleotides: TGTGCCAGCAGGAGGGACGGGGACTCTGGAAACACCATATATTTT.

The chain recombines TRBV25-1 with TRBJ2-7, with 7 bases aligning to TRBD1. CDR1 is MGHDK, CDR2 SYGVNS, per germline. Trimming took 3 bases from V and 3 from J; bases not matched to a gene: 2. The CDR3 runs 13 residues. The CDR3 loop reads CASSDTGVYEQYF. The CDR3 nucleotides read TGTGCCAGCAGTGACACAGGGGTCTACGAGCAGTACTTC.

The J gene is TRBJ1-2, the V gene TRBV2; no clear D gene. With 5 bases removed from V and 8 bases from J, the gap between germline ends came to 15 bases. Germline values: CDR1 SNHLY, CDR2 FYNNEI. The CDR3 is 13 amino acids. CDR3 in amino acids: CASSPDSSTGYTF. CDR3 sequence (DNA): TGTGCCAGCAGTCCTGACTCGTCGACGGGCTACACCTTC.

The CDR3 region has the DNA TGTGCCAGCAGCTCCAAGGGACAGGACCCCTCTGGGGCCAACGTCCTGACTTTC. This encodes CASSSKGQDPSGANVLTF. This sequence joins TRBV7-8 and TRBJ2-6; 8 nucleotides agree with TRBD1. Trimming cost V 4 bases and J 0 bases; bases outside gene matches: 8. This CDR3 region has 18 residues. Germline V lookup: CDR1 SGHVS, CDR2 FQNEAQ.

The rearrangement joins TRBV7-8 to TRBJ2-5; D is ambiguous. CDR3 length: 15 amino acids. V shed 2 bases and J shed 0 bases, with 10 bases lying between them. CDR1 SGHVS and CDR2 FQNEAQ come from the germline V gene. CDR3 bases: TGTGCCAGCAGCTTACTAGGAAAACACCAAGAGACCCAGTACTTC. It specifies CASSLLGKHQETQYF.

J is TRBJ1-2 and V is TRBV5-1; D is possibly TRBD1 (5 bases). The CDR3 is 14 residues long. Germline V gene sequence: CDR1 SGHRS, CDR2 YFSETQ. V was cut by 0 bases and J by 2 bases, with 8 bases left in between. DNA of the CDR3: TGCGCCAGCAGCTTGGAGGGGCTCAACTATGGCTACACCTTC. Its translation: CASSLEGLNYGYTF.

V usage is TRBV25-1 and J usage is TRBJ2-5, with a tentative D call TRBD2 (5 bases). This CDR3 is 16 amino acids long. V gave up 1 base and J gave up 4 bases, with 16 bases separating them. Germline V lookup: CDR1 MGHDK, CDR2 SYGVNS. CDR3 coding DNA: TGTGCCAGCAGTGAATGGGGTTCGGGGAGCGGAGAGACCCAGTACTTC. Encoded protein: CASSEWGSGSGETQYF.

V and J are TRBV7-9 and TRBJ1-6, with D perhaps matching TRBD1 (5 bases). This CDR3 has 14 amino acids. Germline CDR1 reads SEHNR; CDR2 reads FQNEAQ (reference sequence). V lost 1 base, J lost 6 bases, and 7 bases lay in between. The CDR3 here is CASSLGDPNSPLHF. CDR3 coding DNA: TGTGCCAGCAGCTTAGGGGACCCTAATTCACCCCTCCACTTT.

The chain couples TRBV5-1 to TRBJ2-7, with a tentative D call TRBD2 (5 bases). The CDR3 length is 15 residues. Trimming pared 2 bases from V and 0 bases from J, leaving 12 bases between. Germline assignment: CDR1 SGHRS and CDR2 YFSETQ. CDR3 sequence reads: CASSFSGKSSYEQYF. The CDR3 region has the DNA TGCGCCAGCAGCTTTTCCGGGAAAAGCTCCTACGAGCAGTACTTC.

The chain carries TRBV19 and TRBJ2-1; the D is unclear. V was cut by 3 bases and J by 0 bases, with 6 bases left in between. Germline CDR1 LNHDA, CDR2 SQIVND (reference sequence). This CDR3 has 14 residues. The CDR3 DNA follows: TGTGCCAGTAGTATTTCCAGCTCCTACAATGAGCAGTTCTTC. Residues: CASSISSSYNEQFF.

This rearrangement joins TRBV2 to TRBJ2-3; either TRBD1 or TRBD2 may fit D (5 bases each). This CDR3 has 17 amino acids. Per the germline V gene, CDR1 is SNHLY and CDR2 is FYNNEI. Trimming took off 3 bases at V and 2 bases at J, with 18 bases between the two ends. The CDR3 reads CASSEARWGYITDTQYF. In DNA form, the CDR3 reads TGTGCCAGCAGTGAGGCGAGGTGGGGGTACATCACAGATACGCAGTATTTT.

This chain uses TRBV11-2 with TRBJ2-3, with a weak D call TRBD2 (5 bases). The CDR3 covers 15 residues. CDR1 and CDR2 from the germline V gene are SGHAT and FQNNGV. The germline V and J ends were trimmed by 1 base and 1 base, with 9 bases remaining between them. The CDR3 DNA sequence: TGTGCCAGCAGCTTAGGTTCCGGGGGCACAGATACGCAGTATTTT. This encodes CASSLGSGGTDTQYF.

The gene calls are TRBV2 and TRBJ2-1, with unresolved D. This CDR3 spans 13 amino acids. Trimming pared 1 base from V and 5 bases from J, leaving 6 bases between. Germline CDR1 SNHLY, CDR2 FYNNEI. This CDR3 is CASSEEAHNEQFF. The CDR3 coding sequence is TGTGCCAGCAGTGAAGAGGCCCACAATGAGCAGTTCTTC.

The chain has TRBV30 and TRBJ2-7; D is unresolved. The CDR3 sequence is 10 residues long. Per the germline V gene, CDR1 is GTSNPN and CDR2 is SVGIG (reference sequence). Trimming cost V 5 bases and J 4 bases, with 6 bases left between them. CDR3 residues: CAWGFYEQYF. The DNA for the CDR3 is TGTGCCTGGGGATTTTACGAGCAGTACTTC.